This TCR beta chain was captured by sequencing in a study of cytomegalovirus exposure and HLA in healthy donors. Notes on this clone: Its specificity is not known.

Clones were sequenced by immunoSEQ multiplex PCR, and TCRdb holds only the in-frame ones, with some missing. This table holds more than 200,000 clones, about nine tenths found once. Germline V gene lookup returns CDR1 MNHEY and CDR2 SVGAGI. This CDR3 is 15 amino acids long. V gave up 5 bases and J gave up 8 bases; unmatched junction bases: 8. Study-wide points: That first-cohort TCR clusters tended to co-occur in the 95 to 150 validation repertoires was found in a later analysis.

The genes are TRBV6-5 and TRBJ1-4, with TRBD1 matching 10 bases. The receptor comes from a woman aged 30 to 39 in good health and CMV-seronegative. Source material: PBMCs. CDR3 in amino acids: CASSVRQGALEKLFF. The CDR3 DNA is TGTGCCAGCAGTGTCCGACAGGGGGCCCTGGAAAAACTGTTTTTT.